A single sample gave rise to the 4 T cell receptor beta chains below, sequenced in a study of shared T cell receptors in the human thymus. Profiling relied on immunoSEQ multiplex PCR, and the TCRdb table lists in-frame clones only, not all of them. This sample has under 450,000 clones, with 95% found just once. What was sequenced was thymocytes. The receptors were sampled from a human donor.

The rearrangement joins TRBV5-4 to TRBJ2-7, with 9 bases aligning to TRBD2. Germline V gene sequence: CDR1 SGHNT, CDR2 YYREEE (reference sequence). After removal of 4 bases from V and 6 bases from J, the junction contained 11 bases not matched to a gene. The CDR3 sequence is 15 residues long. Here the CDR3 reads CASSGSREGRSEQYF. The CDR3 DNA sequence: TGTGCCAGCAGCGGGTCGCGGGAGGGCCGAAGCGAGCAGTACTTC.

The J gene is TRBJ1-2, the V gene TRBV14, with 9 bases matching TRBD1. This CDR3 spans 15 amino acids. CDR1 and CDR2 (germline): SGHDN, FVKESK. V shed 1 base, J shed 5 bases, and the junction held 5 bases outside the gene matches. The DNA of the CDR3 is TGTGCCAGCAGCCAAGGCAGGACAGGGGCTTATGGCTACACCTTC. Protein: CASSQGRTGAYGYTF. The full variable domain, its missing parts supplied by reference TRBV14 and TRBJ1-2, is EAGVTQFPSHSVIEKGQTVTLRCDPISGHDNLYWYRRVMGKEIKFLLHFVKESKQDESGMPNNRFLAERTGGTYSTLKVQPAELEDSGVYFCASSQGRTGAYGYTFGSGTRLTVV.

This sequence joins TRBV19 and TRBJ2-5, with 9 nucleotides matching TRBD1. CDR1 is LNHDA, CDR2 SQIVND, per germline (reference sequence). With 2 bases clipped from V and 5 bases from J, the junction kept 9 bases outside the gene matches. The CDR3 totals 16 residues. CDR3 residues: CASSIYSQGARETQYF. The CDR3 DNA sequence: TGTGCCAGTAGTATATATTCACAGGGGGCGCGGGAGACCCAGTACTTC.

The chain is built from TRBV28 and TRBJ2-5; D is unclear. CDR1 and CDR2 (germline): MDHEN, SYDVKM. The CDR3 runs to 15 residues. With 2 bases removed from V and 3 bases from J, the gap between germline ends came to 13 bases. The CDR3 DNA is TGTGCCAGCAGTTTAGAGGCGTTCAGAGAAGAGACCCAGTACTTC. It translates to CASSLEAFREETQYF.